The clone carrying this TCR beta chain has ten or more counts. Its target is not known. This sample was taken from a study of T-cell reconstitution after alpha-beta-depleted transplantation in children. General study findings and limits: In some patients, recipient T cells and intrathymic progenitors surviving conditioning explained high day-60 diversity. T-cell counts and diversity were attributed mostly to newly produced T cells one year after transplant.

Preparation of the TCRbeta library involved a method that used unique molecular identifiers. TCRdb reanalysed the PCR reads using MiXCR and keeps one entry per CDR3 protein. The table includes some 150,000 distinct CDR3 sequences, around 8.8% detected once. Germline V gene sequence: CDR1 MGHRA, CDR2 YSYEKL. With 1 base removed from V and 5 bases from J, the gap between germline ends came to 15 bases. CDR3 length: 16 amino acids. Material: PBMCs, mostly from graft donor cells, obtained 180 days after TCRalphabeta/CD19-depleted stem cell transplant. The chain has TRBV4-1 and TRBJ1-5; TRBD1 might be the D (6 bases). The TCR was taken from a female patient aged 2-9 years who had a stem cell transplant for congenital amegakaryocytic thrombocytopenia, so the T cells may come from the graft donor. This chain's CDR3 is CASSQGSQRGYQPQHF. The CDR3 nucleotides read TGCGCCAGCAGCCAAGGTTCACAGAGGGGGTATCAGCCCCAGCATTTT.